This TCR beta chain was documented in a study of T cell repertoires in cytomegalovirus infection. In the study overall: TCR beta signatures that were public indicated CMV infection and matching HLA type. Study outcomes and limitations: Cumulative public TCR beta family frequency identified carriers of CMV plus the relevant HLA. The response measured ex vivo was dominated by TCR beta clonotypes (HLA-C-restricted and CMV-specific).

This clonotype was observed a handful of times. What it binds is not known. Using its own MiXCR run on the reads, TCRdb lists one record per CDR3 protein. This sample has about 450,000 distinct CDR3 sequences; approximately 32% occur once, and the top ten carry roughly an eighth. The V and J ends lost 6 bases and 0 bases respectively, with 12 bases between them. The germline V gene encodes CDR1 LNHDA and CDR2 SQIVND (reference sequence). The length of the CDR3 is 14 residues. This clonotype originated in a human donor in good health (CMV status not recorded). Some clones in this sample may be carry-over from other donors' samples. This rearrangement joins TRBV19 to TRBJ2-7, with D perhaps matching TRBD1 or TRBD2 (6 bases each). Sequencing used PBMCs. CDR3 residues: CASRRGVLSYEQYF. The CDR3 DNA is TGTGCCAGTAGGAGGGGGGTCCTCTCCTACGAGCAGTACTTC.